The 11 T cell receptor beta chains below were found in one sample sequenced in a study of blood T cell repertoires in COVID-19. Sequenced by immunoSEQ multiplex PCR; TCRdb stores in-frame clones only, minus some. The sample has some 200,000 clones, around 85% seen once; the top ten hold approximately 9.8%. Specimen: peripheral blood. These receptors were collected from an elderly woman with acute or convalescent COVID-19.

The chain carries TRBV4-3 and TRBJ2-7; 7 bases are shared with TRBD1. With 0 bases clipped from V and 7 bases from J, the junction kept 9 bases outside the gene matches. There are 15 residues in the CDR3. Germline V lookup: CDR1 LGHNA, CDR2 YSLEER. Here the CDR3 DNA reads TGCGCCAGCAGCCAAGAGACAGGGAACTCCGATGAGCAGTACTTC. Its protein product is CASSQETGNSDEQYF.

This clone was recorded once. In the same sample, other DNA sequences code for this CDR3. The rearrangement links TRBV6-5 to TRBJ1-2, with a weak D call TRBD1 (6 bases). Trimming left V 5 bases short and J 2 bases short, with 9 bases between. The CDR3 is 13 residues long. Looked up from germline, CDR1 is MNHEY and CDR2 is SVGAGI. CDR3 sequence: CASSPTGNYGYTF. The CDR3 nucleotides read TGTGCCAGCAGTCCTACAGGGAACTATGGCTACACCTTC.

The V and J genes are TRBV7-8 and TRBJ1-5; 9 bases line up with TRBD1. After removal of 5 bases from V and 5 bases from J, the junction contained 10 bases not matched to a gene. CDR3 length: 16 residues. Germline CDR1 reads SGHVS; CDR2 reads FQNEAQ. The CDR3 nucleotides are TGTGCCAGCAGCCGGGCCGGGACAGGGTTTCATCAGCCCCAGCATTTT. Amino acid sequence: CASSRAGTGFHQPQHF.

The CDR3 here is CARKFGQANTEAFF. CDR3 nucleotides: TGTGCCAGAAAGTTTGGACAAGCCAACACTGAAGCTTTCTTT. The rearrangement links TRBV2 to TRBJ1-1, with a possible D match to TRBD1 (5 bases). Germline V gives CDR1 SNHLY, CDR2 FYNNEI. V was trimmed by 9 bases and J by 2 bases, leaving 16 bases between them. This CDR3 has 14 residues.

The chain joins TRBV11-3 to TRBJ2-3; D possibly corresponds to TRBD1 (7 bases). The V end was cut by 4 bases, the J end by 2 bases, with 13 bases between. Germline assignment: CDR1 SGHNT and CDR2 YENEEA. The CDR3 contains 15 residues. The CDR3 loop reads CASSSGGQNTDTQYF. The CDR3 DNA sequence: TGTGCCAGCAGCTCCGGGGGACAGAACACAGATACGCAGTATTTT.

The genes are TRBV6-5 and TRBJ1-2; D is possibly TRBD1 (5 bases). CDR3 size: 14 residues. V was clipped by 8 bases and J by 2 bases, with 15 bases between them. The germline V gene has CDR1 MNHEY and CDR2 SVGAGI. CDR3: CASPGSTTNYGYTF. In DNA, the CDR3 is TGTGCCAGCCCAGGGTCCACCACGAACTATGGCTACACCTTC.

The CDR3 DNA reads as TGTGCCAGCTCACCCCCGGGGTCGGAGACCCAGTACTTC. Translation gives CASSPPGSETQYF. The rearrangement uses TRBV18 and TRBJ2-5; D may be TRBD2 (5 bases). CDR1 is KGHSH and CDR2 is LQKENI in the germline V gene. The CDR3 has 13 amino acids. Trimming removed 3 bases at V and 5 bases at J, with 10 bases between.

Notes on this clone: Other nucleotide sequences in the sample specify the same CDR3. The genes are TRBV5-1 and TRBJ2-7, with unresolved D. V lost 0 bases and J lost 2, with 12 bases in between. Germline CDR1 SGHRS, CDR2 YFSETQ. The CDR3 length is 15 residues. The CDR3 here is CASSLGGSLTYEQYF. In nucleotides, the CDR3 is TGCGCCAGCAGCTTGGGCGGTTCCCTTACCTACGAGCAGTACTTC.

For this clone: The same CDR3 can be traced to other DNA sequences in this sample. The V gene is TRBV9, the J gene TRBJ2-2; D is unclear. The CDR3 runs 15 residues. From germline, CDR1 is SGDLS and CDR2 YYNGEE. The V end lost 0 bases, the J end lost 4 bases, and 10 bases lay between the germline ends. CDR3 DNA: TGTGCCAGCAGCGTAGGGCTAGGCATCACCGGGGAGCTGTTTTTT. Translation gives CASSVGLGITGELFF.

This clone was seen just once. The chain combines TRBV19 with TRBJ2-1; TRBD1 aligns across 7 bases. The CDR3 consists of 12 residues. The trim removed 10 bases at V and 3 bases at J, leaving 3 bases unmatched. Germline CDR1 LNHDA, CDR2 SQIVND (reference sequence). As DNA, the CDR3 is TGTGCCACTCGACAGGGCTACAATGAGCAGTTCTTC. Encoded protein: CATRQGYNEQFF.

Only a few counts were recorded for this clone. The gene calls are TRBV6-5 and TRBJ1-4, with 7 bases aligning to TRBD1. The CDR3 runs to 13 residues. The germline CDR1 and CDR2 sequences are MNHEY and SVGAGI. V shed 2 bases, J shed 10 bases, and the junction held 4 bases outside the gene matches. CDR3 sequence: CASSYTSGGKLFF. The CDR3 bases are TGTGCCAGCAGTTACACCTCAGGGGGAAAACTGTTTTTT.